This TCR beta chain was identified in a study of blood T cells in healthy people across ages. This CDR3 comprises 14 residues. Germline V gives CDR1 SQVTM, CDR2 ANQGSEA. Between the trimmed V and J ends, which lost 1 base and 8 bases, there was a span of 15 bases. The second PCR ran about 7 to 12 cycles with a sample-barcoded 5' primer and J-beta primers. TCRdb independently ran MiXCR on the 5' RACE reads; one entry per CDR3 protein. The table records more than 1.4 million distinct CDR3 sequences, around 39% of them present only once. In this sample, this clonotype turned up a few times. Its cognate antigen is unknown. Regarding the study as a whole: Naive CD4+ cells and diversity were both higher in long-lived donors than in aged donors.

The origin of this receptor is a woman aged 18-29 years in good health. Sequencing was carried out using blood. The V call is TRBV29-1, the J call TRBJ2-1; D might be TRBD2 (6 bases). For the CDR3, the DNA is TGCAGCGTTGAAGCGGTTAGCGGAGGGGATGAGCAGTTCTTC. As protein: CSVEAVSGGDEQFF.